This T cell receptor beta chain was retrieved from a study of Ad26.COV2.S vaccination and SARS-CoV-2 variants. Clones were sequenced by immunoSEQ multiplex PCR, and TCRdb holds only the in-frame ones, with some missing. The sample yields about 420,000 clones, roughly 90% seen once. The treatment denotes: roughly 18 received Ad26.COV2.S at low or high dose, single or two shots; roughly 5 received placebo; per-sample allocation not given. At day 63 after the first vaccine or placebo injection, samples were drawn. The CDR3 length is 16 residues. V was cut by 6 bases and J by 2 bases, with 17 bases left in between. Germline assignment: CDR1 MDHEN and CDR2 SYDVKM.

This rearrangement joins TRBV28 to TRBJ1-5, with D uncertain. This receptor was obtained from a person aged 18-60 years who received the Ad26.COV2.S COVID-19 vaccine or a placebo. Sequences were derived from peripheral blood, sampled in a trial of Ad26.COV2.S vaccine versus placebo. CDR3 bases: TGTGCCAGCAGCGCCCCAGGACCCTGGGGCAATCAGCCCCAGCATTTT. Translated, it gives CASSAPGPWGNQPQHF.